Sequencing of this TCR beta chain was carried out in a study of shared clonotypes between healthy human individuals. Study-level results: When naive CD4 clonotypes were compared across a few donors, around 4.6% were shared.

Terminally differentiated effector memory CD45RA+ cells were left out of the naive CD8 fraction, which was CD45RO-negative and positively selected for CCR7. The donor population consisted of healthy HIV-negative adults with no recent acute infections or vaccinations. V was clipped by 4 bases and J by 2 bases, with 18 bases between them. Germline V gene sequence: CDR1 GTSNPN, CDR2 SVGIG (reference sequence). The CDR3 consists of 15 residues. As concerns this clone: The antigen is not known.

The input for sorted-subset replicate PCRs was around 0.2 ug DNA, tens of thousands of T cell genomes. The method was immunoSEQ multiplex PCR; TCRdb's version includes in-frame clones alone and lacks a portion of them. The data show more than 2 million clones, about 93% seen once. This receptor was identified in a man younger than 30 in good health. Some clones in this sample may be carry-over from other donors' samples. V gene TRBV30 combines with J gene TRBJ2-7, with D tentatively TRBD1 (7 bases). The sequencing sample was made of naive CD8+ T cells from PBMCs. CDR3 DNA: TGTGCCTGGAAGGACAGGACGGGGGATACCTACGAGCAGTACTTC. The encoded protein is CAWKDRTGDTYEQYF.